The 6 T cell receptor beta chains below come from one sample, sequenced in a study of cytomegalovirus exposure and HLA in healthy donors. PCR employed 60 Vbeta and 13 Jbeta primers. TCRdb's table, derived via immunoSEQ multiplex PCR, lists solely in-frame clones and lacks some. The table has roughly 160,000 clones, roughly 70% seen once; the top ten hold 1.5%. Material: PBMCs. All receptors come from a girl between 5 and 17 years old in good health and CMV-seronegative.

This chain connects TRBV30 to TRBJ2-1, with 16 bases aligning to TRBD2. Trimming cost V 1 base and J 10 bases; bases outside gene matches: 1. Germline V gene sequence: CDR1 GTSNPN, CDR2 SVGIG (reference sequence). CDR3 length: 14 residues. The CDR3 loop reads CAWSAGLAGGEQFF. The CDR3 DNA reads TGTGCCTGGAGTGCGGGACTAGCGGGGGGGGAGCAGTTCTTC. The full variable domain, with the rest looked up from reference TRBV30 and TRBJ2-1, is SQTIHQWPATLVQPVGSPLSLECTVEGTSNPNLYWYRQAAGRGLQLLFYSVGIGQISSEVPQNLSASRPQDRQFILSSKKLLLSDSGFYLCAWSAGLAGGEQFFGPGTRLTVL.

The gene calls are TRBV30 and TRBJ2-1; 13 bases line up with TRBD2. This CDR3 spans 15 amino acids. CDR1 is GTSNPN and CDR2 is SVGIG in the germline V gene (reference sequence). V gave up 2 bases and J gave up 9 bases; unmatched junction bases: 7. The CDR3 sequence: CAWSLGLAGAGEQFF. The CDR3 coding sequence is TGTGCCTGGAGTCTAGGACTAGCGGGGGCGGGTGAGCAGTTCTTC.

This clone was detected only once. This chain connects TRBV4-1 to TRBJ2-7, with 9 nucleotides matching TRBD2. Germline-derived CDR1 and CDR2 are MGHRA and YSYEKL. This CDR3 comprises 18 residues. The ends lost 3 bases at V and 1 base at J; junction bases unmatched: 13. The CDR3 sequence: CASSHPSGSGGPSYEQYF. In DNA, the CDR3 is TGCGCCAGCAGCCACCCGTCCGGTAGCGGGGGACCTTCCTACGAGCAGTACTTC.

This clone has more than one count but fewer than ten. This chain connects TRBV9 to TRBJ2-7; TRBD1 aligns across 9 bases. Trimming took 3 bases from V and 3 from J; bases not matched to a gene: 7. This CDR3 is built from 15 residues. Per germline, CDR1 SGDLS and CDR2 YYNGEE. The CDR3: CASSEQGQGNYEQYF. CDR3 sequence (DNA): TGTGCCAGCAGCGAACAGGGACAGGGTAACTACGAGCAGTACTTC.

This clone was counted a few times. This chain uses TRBV6-5 with TRBJ2-7; maybe TRBD1 (5 bases). The CDR3 sequence is 15 residues long. Looked up from germline, CDR1 is MNHEY and CDR2 is SVGAGI. V was shortened by 5 bases and J by 3 bases, with 17 bases between the two germline ends. DNA for the CDR3: TGTGCCAGCAGTCAATCCGCTGCAGGGAACTACGAGCAGTACTTC. Translating it yields CASSQSAAGNYEQYF.

V and J are TRBV5-1 and TRBJ2-1; 11 bases agree with TRBD2. The CDR3 totals 14 residues. CDR1 and CDR2 (germline): SGHRS, YFSETQ. The J segment lost 7 bases and the V segment lost 3 bases, leaving 3 bases of the junction unmatched. Here the CDR3 reads CASSSGLAVNEQFF. The CDR3 DNA reads as TGCGCCAGCAGCTCGGGACTAGCGGTAAATGAGCAGTTCTTC.